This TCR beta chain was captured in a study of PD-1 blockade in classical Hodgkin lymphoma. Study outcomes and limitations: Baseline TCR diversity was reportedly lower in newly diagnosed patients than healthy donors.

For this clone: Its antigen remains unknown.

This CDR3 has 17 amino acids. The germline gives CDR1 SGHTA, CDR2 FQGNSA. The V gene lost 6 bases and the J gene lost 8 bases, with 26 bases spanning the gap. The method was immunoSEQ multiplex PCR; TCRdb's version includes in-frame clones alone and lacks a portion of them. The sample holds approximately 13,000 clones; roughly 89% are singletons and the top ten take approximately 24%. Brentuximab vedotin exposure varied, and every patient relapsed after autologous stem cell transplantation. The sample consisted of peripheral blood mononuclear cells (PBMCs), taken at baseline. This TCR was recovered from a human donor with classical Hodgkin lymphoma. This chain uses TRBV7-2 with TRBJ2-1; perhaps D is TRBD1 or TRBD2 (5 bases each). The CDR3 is CASSQSPPGRLRHEQFF. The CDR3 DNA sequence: TGTGCCAGCAGTCAATCGCCCCCGGGACGGCTAAGACATGAGCAGTTCTTC.